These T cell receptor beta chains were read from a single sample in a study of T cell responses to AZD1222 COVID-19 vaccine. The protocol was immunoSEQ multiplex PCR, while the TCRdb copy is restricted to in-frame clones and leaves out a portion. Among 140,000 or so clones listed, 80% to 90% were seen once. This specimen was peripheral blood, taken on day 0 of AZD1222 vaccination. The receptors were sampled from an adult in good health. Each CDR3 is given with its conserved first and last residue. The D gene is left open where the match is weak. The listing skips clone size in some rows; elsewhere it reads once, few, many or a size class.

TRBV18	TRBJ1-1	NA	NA	CASSPLETTMNTEAFF	TGTGCCAGCTCACCCCTCGAGACTACTATGAACACTGAAGCTTTCTTT
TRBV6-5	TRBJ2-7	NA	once	CASSYLGSKRDEQYF	TGTGCCAGCAGTTACCTCGGCTCCAAAAGGGACGAGCAGTACTTC
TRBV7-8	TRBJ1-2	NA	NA	CASSSTRGGVYGYTF	TGTGCCAGCAGCTCGACCCGGGGGGGTGTCTATGGCTACACCTTC
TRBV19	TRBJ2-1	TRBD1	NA	CASSAPGQGKYNEQFF	TGTGCCAGTAGTGCCCCGGGACAGGGGAAATACAATGAGCAGTTCTTC
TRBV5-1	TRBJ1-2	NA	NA	CASSLRADTNYGYTF	TGCGCCAGCAGCTTGCGGGCGGATACTAACTATGGCTACACCTTC
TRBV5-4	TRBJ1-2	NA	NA	CASSLAAGYGYTF	TGTGCCAGCAGCTTGGCGGCGGGATATGGCTACACCTTC
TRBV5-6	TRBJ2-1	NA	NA	CASSLFSNEQFF	TGTGCCAGCAGCTTGTTTAGCAATGAGCAGTTCTTC
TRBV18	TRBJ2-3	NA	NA	CASLGPDTQYF	TGTGCCAGCCTTGGCCCAGATACGCAGTATTTT
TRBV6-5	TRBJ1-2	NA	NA	CASSYIGVDYGYTF	TGTGCCAGCAGTTACATTGGGGTGGATTATGGCTACACCTTC
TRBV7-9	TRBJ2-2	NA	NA	CASSLRDLPNTGELFF	TGTGCCAGCAGCTTAAGGGACTTACCCAACACCGGGGAGCTGTTTTTT
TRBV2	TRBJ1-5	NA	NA	CASTKGFNQPQHF	TGTGCCAGCACCAAAGGGTTCAATCAGCCCCAGCATTTT
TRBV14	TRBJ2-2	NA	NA	CASSQPQSKTGELFF	TGTGCCAGCAGCCAGCCCCAGAGTAAGACCGGGGAGCTGTTTTTT
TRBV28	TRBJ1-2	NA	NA	CASSNTARGGGYTF	TGTGCCAGCAGCAACACCGCGAGGGGAGGGGGCTACACCTTC
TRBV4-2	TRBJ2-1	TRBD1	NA	CASSQEVGQGANEQFF	TGTGCCAGCAGCCAAGAGGTAGGACAGGGGGCCAATGAGCAGTTCTTC
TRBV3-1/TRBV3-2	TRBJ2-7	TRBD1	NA	CASSADRGLYEQYF	TGTGCCAGCAGCGCGGACAGGGGGTTATACGAGCAGTACTTC
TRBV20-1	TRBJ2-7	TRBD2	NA	CSASGLATSGYEQYF	TGCAGTGCTAGTGGTTTAGCGACTAGCGGTTACGAGCAGTACTTC
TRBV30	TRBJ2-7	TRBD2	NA	CAWRAKTSRHEQYF	TGTGCCTGGAGGGCCAAGACTAGCCGGCACGAGCAGTACTTC
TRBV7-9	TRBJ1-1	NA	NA	CASSLLSQGWNTEAFF	TGTGCCAGCAGCTTATTGTCCCAGGGGTGGAACACTGAAGCTTTCTTT
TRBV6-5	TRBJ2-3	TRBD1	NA	CASSYHRGADTQYF	TGTGCCAGCAGTTACCACAGGGGAGCGGATACGCAGTATTTT
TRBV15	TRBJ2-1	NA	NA	CATSRGMGAGDSYNEQFF	TGTGCCACCAGCAGAGGCATGGGCGCAGGGGATTCCTACAATGAGCAGTTCTTC
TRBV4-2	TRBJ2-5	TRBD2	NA	CASSSGTSGGFGVGETQYF	TGTGCCAGCAGTTCCGGGACTAGCGGGGGGTTTGGCGTTGGAGAGACCCAGTACTTC
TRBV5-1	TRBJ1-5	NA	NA	CASSPDKGNQPQHF	TGCGCCAGCAGCCCGGACAAGGGAAATCAGCCCCAGCATTTT
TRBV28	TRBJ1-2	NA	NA	CASSFPNYGYTF	TGTGCCAGCAGTTTCCCTAACTATGGCTACACCTTC
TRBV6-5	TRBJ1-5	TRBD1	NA	CASTQGAGNQPQHF	TGTGCCAGCACACAGGGGGCTGGCAATCAGCCCCAGCATTTT
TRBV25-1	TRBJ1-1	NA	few	CASSEGAEYTEAFF	TGTGCCAGCAGTGAAGGGGCAGAATACACTGAAGCTTTCTTT
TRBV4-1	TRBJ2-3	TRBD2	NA	CASSQVTGGGAWTDTQYF	TGCGCCAGCAGCCAGGTTACGGGCGGGGGGGCCTGGACAGATACGCAGTATTTT
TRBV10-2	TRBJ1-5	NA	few	CASSDSDQNQPQHF	TGCGCCAGCAGTGACAGTGACCAAAATCAGCCCCAGCATTTT
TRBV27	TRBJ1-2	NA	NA	CASSLSYLGNYGYTF	TGTGCCAGCAGTTTGAGTTATTTGGGGAACTATGGCTACACCTTC
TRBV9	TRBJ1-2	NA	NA	CASSPSSRRSGYTF	TGTGCCAGCAGCCCGTCGTCGAGGAGAAGTGGCTACACCTTC